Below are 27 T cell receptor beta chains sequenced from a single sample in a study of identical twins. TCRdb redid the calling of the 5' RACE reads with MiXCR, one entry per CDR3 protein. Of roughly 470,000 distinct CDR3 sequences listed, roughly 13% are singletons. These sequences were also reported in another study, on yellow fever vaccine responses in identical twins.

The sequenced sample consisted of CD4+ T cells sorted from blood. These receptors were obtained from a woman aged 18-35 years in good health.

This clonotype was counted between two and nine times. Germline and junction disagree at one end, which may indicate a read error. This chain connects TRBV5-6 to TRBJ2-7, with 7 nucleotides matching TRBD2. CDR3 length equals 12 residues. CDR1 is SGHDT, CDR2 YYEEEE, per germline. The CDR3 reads CASSLDVAGETF. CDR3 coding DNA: TGTGCCAGCAGCTTGGATGTTGCGGGGGAGACCTTC.

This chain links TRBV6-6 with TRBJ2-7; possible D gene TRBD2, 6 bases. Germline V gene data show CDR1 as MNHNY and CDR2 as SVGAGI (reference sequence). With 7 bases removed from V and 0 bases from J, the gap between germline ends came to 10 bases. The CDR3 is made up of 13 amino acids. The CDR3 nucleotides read TGTGCCAGCATGGGGGAGGTCTCCTACGAGCAGTACTTC. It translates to CASMGEVSYEQYF.

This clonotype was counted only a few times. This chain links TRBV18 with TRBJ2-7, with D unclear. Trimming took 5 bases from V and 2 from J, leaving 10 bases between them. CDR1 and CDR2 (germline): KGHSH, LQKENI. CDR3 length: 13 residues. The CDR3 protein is CASSSDFTYEQYF. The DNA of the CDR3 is TGTGCCAGCTCATCCGATTTTACCTACGAGCAGTACTTC.

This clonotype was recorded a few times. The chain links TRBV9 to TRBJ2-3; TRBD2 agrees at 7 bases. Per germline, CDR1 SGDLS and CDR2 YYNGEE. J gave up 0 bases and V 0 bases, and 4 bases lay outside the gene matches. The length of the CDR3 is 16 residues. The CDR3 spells CASSVDRDYSTDTQYF. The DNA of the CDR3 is TGTGCCAGCAGCGTAGATAGGGACTACAGCACAGATACGCAGTATTTT.

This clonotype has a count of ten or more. For the CDR3, the DNA is TGTGCCAGCAGTGAGCGAGTTTCACCCCTCCACTTT. It codes for CASSERVSPLHF. This chain joins TRBV12-3 or TRBV12-4 and TRBJ1-6; D is uncertain. The germline V and J ends were trimmed by 5 bases and 9 bases, with 8 bases remaining between them. This CDR3 has 12 amino acids.

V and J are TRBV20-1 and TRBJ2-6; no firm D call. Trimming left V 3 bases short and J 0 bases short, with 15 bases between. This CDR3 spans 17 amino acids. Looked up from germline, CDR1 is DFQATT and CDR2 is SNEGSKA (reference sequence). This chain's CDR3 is CSARDTSGPSGANVLTF. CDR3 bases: TGCAGTGCTAGGGATACCAGTGGCCCCTCTGGGGCCAACGTCCTGACTTTC.

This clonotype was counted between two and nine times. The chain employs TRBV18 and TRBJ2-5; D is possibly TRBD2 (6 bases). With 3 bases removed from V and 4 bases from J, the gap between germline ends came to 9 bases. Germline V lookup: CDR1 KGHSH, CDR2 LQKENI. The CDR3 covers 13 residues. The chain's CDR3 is CASSPRDSETQYF. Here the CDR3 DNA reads TGTGCCAGCTCACCCCGGGACTCAGAGACCCAGTACTTC.

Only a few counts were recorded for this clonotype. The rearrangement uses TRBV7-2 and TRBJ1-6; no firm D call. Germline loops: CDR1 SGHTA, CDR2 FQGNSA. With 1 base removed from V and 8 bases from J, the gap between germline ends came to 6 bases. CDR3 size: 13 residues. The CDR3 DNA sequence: TGTGCCAGCAGCTTAGAGGGTGATTCACCCCTCCACTTT. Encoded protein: CASSLEGDSPLHF.

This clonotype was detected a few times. CDR3 sequence (DNA): TGCGCCAGCAGCTTACAGCAAAATTCACCCCTCCACTTT. Translating gives CASSLQQNSPLHF. The chain joins TRBV5-1 to TRBJ1-6; no clear D gene. Looked up from germline, CDR1 is SGHRS and CDR2 is YFSETQ. The CDR3 length is 13 residues. The V gene lost 2 bases and the J gene lost 7 bases, with 7 bases spanning the gap.

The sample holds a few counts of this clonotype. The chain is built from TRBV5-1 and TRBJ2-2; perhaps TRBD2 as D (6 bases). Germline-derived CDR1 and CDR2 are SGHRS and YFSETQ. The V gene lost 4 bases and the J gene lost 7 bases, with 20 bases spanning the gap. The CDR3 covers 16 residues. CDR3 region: CASSLTGLIAFGELFF. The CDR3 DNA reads TGCGCCAGCAGCCTCACGGGACTCATTGCCTTCGGGGAGCTGTTTTTT.

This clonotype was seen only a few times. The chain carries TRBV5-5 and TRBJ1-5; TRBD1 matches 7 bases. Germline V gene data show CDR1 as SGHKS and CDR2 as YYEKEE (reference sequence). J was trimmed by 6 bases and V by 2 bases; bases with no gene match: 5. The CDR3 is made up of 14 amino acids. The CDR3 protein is CASSLDRTGQPQHF. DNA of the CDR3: TGTGCCAGCAGCTTAGACCGGACAGGTCAGCCCCAGCATTTT.

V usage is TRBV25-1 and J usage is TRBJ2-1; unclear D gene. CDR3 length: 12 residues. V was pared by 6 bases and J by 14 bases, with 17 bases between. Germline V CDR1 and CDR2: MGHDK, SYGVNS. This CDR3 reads CASRGRSGWEFF. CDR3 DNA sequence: TGTGCCAGCAGAGGCAGGAGTGGTTGGGAGTTCTTC.

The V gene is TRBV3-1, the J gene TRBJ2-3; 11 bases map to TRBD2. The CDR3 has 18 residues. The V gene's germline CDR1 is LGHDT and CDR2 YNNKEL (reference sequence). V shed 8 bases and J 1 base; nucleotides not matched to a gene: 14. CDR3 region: CASWFGLAGGFGTDTQYF. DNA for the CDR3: TGTGCCAGCTGGTTCGGGCTAGCGGGAGGTTTTGGCACAGATACGCAGTATTTT.

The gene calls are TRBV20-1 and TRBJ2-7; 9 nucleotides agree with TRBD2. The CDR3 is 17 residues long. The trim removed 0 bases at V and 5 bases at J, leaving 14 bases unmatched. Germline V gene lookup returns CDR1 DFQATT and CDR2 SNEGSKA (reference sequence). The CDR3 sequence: CSARDPQARTSVHEQYF. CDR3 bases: TGCAGTGCTAGAGATCCCCAGGCGAGGACTAGCGTCCACGAGCAGTACTTC.

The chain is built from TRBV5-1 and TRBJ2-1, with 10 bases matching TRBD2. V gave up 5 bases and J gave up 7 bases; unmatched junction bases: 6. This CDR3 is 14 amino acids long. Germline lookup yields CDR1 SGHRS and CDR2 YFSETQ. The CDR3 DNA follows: TGCGCCAGCAGTCCCGGGACTAGCGTTAATGAGCAGTTCTTC. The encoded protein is CASSPGTSVNEQFF.

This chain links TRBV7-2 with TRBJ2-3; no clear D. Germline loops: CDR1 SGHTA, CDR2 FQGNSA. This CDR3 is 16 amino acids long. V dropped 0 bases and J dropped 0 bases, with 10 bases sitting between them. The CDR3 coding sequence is TGTGCCAGCAGCTTAGCGCCCAGTTCTAGCACAGATACGCAGTATTTT. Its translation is CASSLAPSSSTDTQYF.

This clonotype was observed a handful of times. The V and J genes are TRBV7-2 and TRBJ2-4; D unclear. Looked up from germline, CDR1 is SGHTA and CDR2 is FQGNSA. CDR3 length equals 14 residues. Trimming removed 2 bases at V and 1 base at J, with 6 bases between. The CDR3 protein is CASSLTVAKNIQYF. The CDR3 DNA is TGTGCCAGCAGCTTAACCGTGGCCAAAAACATTCAGTACTTC.

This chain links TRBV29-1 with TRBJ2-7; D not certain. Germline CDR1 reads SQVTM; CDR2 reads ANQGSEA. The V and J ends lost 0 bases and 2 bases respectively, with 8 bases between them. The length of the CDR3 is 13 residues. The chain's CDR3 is CSVEDRKTYEQYF. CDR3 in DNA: TGCAGCGTTGAAGACCGGAAAACCTACGAGCAGTACTTC.

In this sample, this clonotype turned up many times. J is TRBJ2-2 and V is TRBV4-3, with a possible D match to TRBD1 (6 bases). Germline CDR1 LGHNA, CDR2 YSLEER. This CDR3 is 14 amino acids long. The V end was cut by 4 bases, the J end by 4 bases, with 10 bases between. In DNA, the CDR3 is TGCGCCAGCAGCCGCGGACAGATCACCGGGGAGCTGTTTTTT. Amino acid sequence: CASSRGQITGELFF.

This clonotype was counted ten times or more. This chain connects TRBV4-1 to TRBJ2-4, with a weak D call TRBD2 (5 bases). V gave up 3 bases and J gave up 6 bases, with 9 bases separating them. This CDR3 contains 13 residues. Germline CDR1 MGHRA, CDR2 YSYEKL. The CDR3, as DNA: TGCGCCAGCAGCCAGCTCGGACTAAACATTCAGTACTTC. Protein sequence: CASSQLGLNIQYF.

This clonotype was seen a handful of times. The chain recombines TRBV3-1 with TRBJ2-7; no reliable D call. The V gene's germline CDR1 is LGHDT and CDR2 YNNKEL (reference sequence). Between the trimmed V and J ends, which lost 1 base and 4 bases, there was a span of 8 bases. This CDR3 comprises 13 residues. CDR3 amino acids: CASSQVYHYEQYF. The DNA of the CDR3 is TGTGCCAGCAGCCAAGTCTACCATTACGAGCAGTACTTC.

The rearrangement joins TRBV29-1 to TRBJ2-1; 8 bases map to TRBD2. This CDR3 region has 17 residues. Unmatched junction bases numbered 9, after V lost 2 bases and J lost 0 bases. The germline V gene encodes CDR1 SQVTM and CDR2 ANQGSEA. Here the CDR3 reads CSVERASGSSSYNEQFF. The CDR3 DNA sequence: TGCAGCGTTGAACGGGCTAGCGGGTCGAGCTCCTACAATGAGCAGTTCTTC.

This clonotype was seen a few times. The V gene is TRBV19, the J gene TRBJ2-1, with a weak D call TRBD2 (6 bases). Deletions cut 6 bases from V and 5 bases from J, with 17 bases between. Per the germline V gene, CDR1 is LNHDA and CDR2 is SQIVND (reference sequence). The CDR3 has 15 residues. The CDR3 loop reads CASSRGLRGDNEQFF. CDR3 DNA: TGTGCCAGTAGCCGGGGACTCCGCGGGGACAATGAGCAGTTCTTC. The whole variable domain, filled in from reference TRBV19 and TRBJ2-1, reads DGGITQSPKYLFRKEGQNVTLSCEQNLNHDAMYWYRQDPGQGLRLIYYSQIVNDFQKGDIAEGYSVSREKKESFPLTVTSAQKNPTAFYLCASSRGLRGDNEQFFGPGTRLTVL.

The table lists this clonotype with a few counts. CDR3: CASSYTVAGTSTDTQYF. Written as DNA, the CDR3 is TGTGCCAGCAGTTACACCGTAGCGGGGACTAGCACAGATACGCAGTATTTT. The chain uses TRBV6-5 and TRBJ2-3; 8 bases fit TRBD2. The CDR3 is made up of 17 amino acids. The V segment lost 2 bases and the J segment 0 bases; nucleotides outside the gene matches: 7. Germline V gives CDR1 MNHEY, CDR2 SVGAGI.

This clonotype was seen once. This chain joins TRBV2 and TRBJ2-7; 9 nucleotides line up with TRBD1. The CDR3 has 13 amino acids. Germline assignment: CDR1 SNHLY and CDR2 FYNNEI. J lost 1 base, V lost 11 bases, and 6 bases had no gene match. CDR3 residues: CAGTGTGSYEQYF. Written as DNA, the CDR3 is TGTGCCGGAACCGGGACAGGGTCCTACGAGCAGTACTTC.

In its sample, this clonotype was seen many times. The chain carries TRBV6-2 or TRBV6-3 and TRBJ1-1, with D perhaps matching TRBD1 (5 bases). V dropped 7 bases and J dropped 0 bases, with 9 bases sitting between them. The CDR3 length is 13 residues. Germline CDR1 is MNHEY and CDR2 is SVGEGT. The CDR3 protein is CASTTAMNTEAFF. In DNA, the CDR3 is TGTGCCAGCACGACAGCTATGAACACTGAAGCTTTCTTT.

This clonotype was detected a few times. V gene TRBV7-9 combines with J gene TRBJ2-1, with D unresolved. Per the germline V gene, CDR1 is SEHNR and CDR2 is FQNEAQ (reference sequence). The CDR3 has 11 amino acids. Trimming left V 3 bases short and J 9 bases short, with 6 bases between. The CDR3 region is CASSFQAEQFF. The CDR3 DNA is TGTGCCAGCAGCTTTCAGGCTGAGCAGTTCTTC.